Listed below are T cell receptor beta chains from one sample, sequenced in a study of regulatory T cells in long-lasting Graves disease. TCRdb analysed the multiplex PCR reads with MiXCR anew, one entry per CDR3 protein. Of 300,000 to 400,000 distinct CDR3 sequences in the sample, roughly a sixth were seen once. Specimen: peripheral blood mononuclear cells (PBMCs), collected at new diagnosis, from a patient treated with antithyroid drugs. Receptors were obtained from a female donor with Graves disease. The CDR3 runs from the conserved cysteine through the conserved F or W. A D gene is named only where the DNA matches it firmly. Not every row has a clone size; where given, it reads once, few, many or a size class.

d_call clone_size j_call v_call cdr3_nt cdr3_aa
. many TRBJ1-4 TRBV6-1 TGTGCCAGCGGGAGGGCCGGAACTAATGAAAAACTGTTTTTT CASGRAGTNEKLFF
. many TRBJ1-2 TRBV6-1 TGTGCCAGCAGTGCAGGGGACGCTGGCTACACCTTC CASSAGDAGYTF
TRBD1 many TRBJ2-1 TRBV3-1 TGTGCCAGCAGCCCCCGGGACAGGGACAATGAGCAGTTCTTC CASSPRDRDNEQFF
. many TRBJ1-5 TRBV6-1 TGTGCCAGCAGCGGAGTTCGGGACATAAGCAATCAGCCCCAGCATTTT CASSGVRDISNQPQHF
. many TRBJ1-4 TRBV5-5 TGTGCCAGCAGCTTCCGGCCGGGGTACGCAACTAATGAAAAACTGTTTTTT CASSFRPGYATNEKLFF
TRBD2 . TRBJ2-7 TRBV20-1 TGCAGTGCCATACTAGGGTGGATGACTAGCGGGAGGTCCCCCCACGAGCAGTACTTC CSAILGWMTSGRSPHEQYF
TRBD1 many TRBJ1-1 TRBV6-5 TGTGCCAGCAGTTATGGGACAGACTACACTGAAGCTTTCTTT CASSYGTDYTEAFF
TRBD2 many TRBJ2-1 TRBV5-1 TGTGCCAGCAGCGCCGGGACTAGCGGTTACAATGAGCAGTTCTTC CASSAGTSGYNEQFF
. . TRBJ1-2 TRBV5-1 TGCGCCAGCAGCCCTCGCCCGGGGGATCCCTACACCTTC CASSPRPGDPYTF
. few TRBJ1-4 TRBV29-1 TGCAGCGTTGAAGGATGGCAGGGGCGAGGTGAAAAACTGTTTTTT CSVEGWQGRGEKLFF
. few TRBJ2-1 TRBV14 TGTGCCAGCAGCCAAGATGACGGCAATGAGCAGTTCTTC CASSQDDGNEQFF
TRBD1 . TRBJ1-2 TRBV29-1 TGCAGCGTTGAAGATGGACAGGGGGCGCAGACAGGCGGCTACACCTTC CSVEDGQGAQTGGYTF
TRBD1 many TRBJ2-2 TRBV9 TGTGCCAGCAGCGTTAGACAGGGGTACACCGGGGAGCTGTTTTTT CASSVRQGYTGELFF
TRBD2 . TRBJ2-1 TRBV20-1 TGCAGTGCTAGAAGCCTAGCGGGGTACAATGAGCAGTTCTTC CSARSLAGYNEQFF
TRBD1 many TRBJ1-2 TRBV5-1 TGCGCCAGCAGCAAAGGGACAGGGCTAAACTATGGCTACACCTTC CASSKGTGLNYGYTF
. . TRBJ1-6 TRBV4-1 TGCGCCAGCAGCCAGAACCCCACAGAGGCCCTCCACTTT CASSQNPTEALHF
TRBD1 many TRBJ1-2 TRBV3-1 TGTGCCAGCAGCCAGACGGACAGGGACAATGGCTACACCTTC CASSQTDRDNGYTF
TRBD2 many TRBJ2-1 TRBV7-8 TGTGCCAGCAACTCCCTGAGCGGGAGGGCCGCTGAGCAGTTCTTC CASNSLSGRAAEQFF
. many TRBJ1-2 TRBV30 TGTGCCTGGAGTGTAGGGCTTGGAGGGGCGACCTATGGCTACACCTTC CAWSVGLGGATYGYTF
TRBD2 few TRBJ2-2 TRBV27 TGTGCCAGCAGTCCCCCCATAGCGGGGGACTTCTTGAACACCGGGGAGCTGTTTTTT CASSPPIAGDFLNTGELFF
TRBD1 . TRBJ2-5 TRBV7-2 TGTGCCAGCAGCCATGACAGTGAGGGGGCGGAGACCCAGTACTTC CASSHDSEGAETQYF
TRBD2 many TRBJ2-1 TRBV20-1 TGCAGTGCCACGAAAGGACCGGGACTAGCGGGAGGGCCCCACCACTCGGGATTCAATGAGCAGTTCTTC CSATKGPGLAGGPHHSGFNEQFF
. many TRBJ1-5 TRBV28 TGTGCCAGCACCCTTTGGGGCGGAGGGCAGCCCCAGCATTTT CASTLWGGGQPQHF
. . TRBJ2-5 TRBV12-5 TGTGCTAGTGGTTCTGGACAGCAAGAGACCCAGTACTTC CASGSGQQETQYF
TRBD1 many TRBJ2-5 TRBV27 TGTGCCAGCAGTTTAGGCCAGGGGGCGAAGGGAGAGACCCAGTACTTC CASSLGQGAKGETQYF
. . TRBJ1-2 TRBV6-4 TGTGCCAGCAGTGACTCGGGGGGTCTGAGGTACACCTTC CASSDSGGLRYTF
. many TRBJ2-7 TRBV7-9 TGTGCCAGCAGCCTCTCCGGGGCTCAGCCGCGCTCCTACGAGCAGTACTTC CASSLSGAQPRSYEQYF
. few TRBJ1-2 TRBV4-1 TGCGCCAGCAGCCAAGAAGCCGGCTATGGCTACACCTTC CASSQEAGYGYTF
. . TRBJ1-5 TRBV15 TGTGCCACCCGAACTACAGGTACACATCAGCCCCAGCATTTT CATRTTGTHQPQHF
. . TRBJ2-1 TRBV18 TGTGCCAGCTCAGACTTAAATACTTCCCCAGATGAGCAGTTCTTC CASSDLNTSPDEQFF
TRBD1 many TRBJ2-1 TRBV7-3 TGTGCCAGCAGCTTAGCGGCAGGGGGCATCTACAATGAGCAGTTCTTC CASSLAAGGIYNEQFF
TRBD2 many TRBJ2-1 TRBV7-3 TGTGCCAGCAGCTTACTAGCGGGATCCAATGAGCAGTTCTTC CASSLLAGSNEQFF
. few TRBJ2-5 TRBV4-1 TGCGCCAGCTCCGACCTTCTACTATCGGGCGAGACCCAGTACTTC CASSDLLLSGETQYF
. many TRBJ1-4 TRBV12-3/TRBV12-4 TGTGCCACTCGTAGGGCTAATGAAAAACTGTTTTTT CATRRANEKLFF
TRBD2 many TRBJ2-7 TRBV6-1 TGTGCCAGCAGTCCGAGACTAGCGGGAACCTACGAGCAGTACTTC CASSPRLAGTYEQYF
. . TRBJ2-1 TRBV7-8 TGTGCCAGCAGTAGCTGGGAAACAACCCACAATGAGCAGTTCTTC CASSSWETTHNEQFF
TRBD1 few TRBJ1-2 TRBV10-1 TGCGCCAGCAGTGAGGGGTCAGGGGGGAAAACCTTTGGCTACACCTTC CASSEGSGGKTFGYTF
. few TRBJ2-4 TRBV9 TGTGCCAGCAGCAGTCAAACAGAGAACATTCAGTACTTC CASSSQTENIQYF
. many TRBJ2-2 TRBV5-6 TGTGCCAGCATCTCGAGGGATCCGAACACCGGGGAGCTGTTTTTT CASISRDPNTGELFF
TRBD2 many TRBJ2-7 TRBV20-1 TGCAGTGCTAGTTTAGCGGGCGCAACCTACGAGCAGTACTTC CSASLAGATYEQYF
. many TRBJ2-7 TRBV12-5 TGTGCTAGTGGCCTCTCGGGGCCCCCTGGCGAGCAGTACTTC CASGLSGPPGEQYF
TRBD1 many TRBJ1-1 TRBV5-4 TGTGCCAGCAGCTATGCAGGGGGCACTGAAGCTTTCTTT CASSYAGGTEAFF
. many TRBJ1-5 TRBV20-1 TGCAGTGCTAGAGAAAGGGGGATCAATCAGCCCCAGCATTTT CSARERGINQPQHF
. few TRBJ1-5 TRBV15 TGTGCCACCAGCGACCGGGACCCACCTAGGCCCCAGCATTTT CATSDRDPPRPQHF
. many TRBJ1-6 TRBV27 TGTGCCAGCAGTCCACTCTTCGGAGGGGTAGGATCACCCCTCCACTTT CASSPLFGGVGSPLHF
. many TRBJ1-1 TRBV12-3/TRBV12-4 TGTGCCAGCAGCCCCACAGGGATGAACACTGAAGCTTTCTTT CASSPTGMNTEAFF